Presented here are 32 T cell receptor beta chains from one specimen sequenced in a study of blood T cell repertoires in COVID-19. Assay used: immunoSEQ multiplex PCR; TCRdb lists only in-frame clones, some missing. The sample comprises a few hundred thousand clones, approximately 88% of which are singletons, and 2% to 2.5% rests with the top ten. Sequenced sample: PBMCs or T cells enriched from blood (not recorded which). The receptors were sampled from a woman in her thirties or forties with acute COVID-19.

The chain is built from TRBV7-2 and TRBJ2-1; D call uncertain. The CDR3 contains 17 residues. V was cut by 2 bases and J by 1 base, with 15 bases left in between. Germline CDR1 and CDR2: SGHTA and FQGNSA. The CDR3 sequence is CASSLSWQAGSYNEQFF. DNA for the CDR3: TGTGCCAGCAGCTTATCATGGCAAGCAGGATCCTACAATGAGCAGTTCTTC.

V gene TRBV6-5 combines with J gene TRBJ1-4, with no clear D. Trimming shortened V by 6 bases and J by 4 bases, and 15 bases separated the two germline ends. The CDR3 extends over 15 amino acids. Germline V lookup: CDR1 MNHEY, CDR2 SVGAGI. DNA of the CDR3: TGTGCCAGCAGGGGAGCCGTAGCTCGTAATGAAAAACTGTTTTTT. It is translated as CASRGAVARNEKLFF.

This chain's CDR3 is CASSLDRVGELFF. Here the CDR3 DNA reads TGCGCCAGCAGCCTCGACAGGGTCGGGGAGCTGTTTTTT. The rearrangement joins TRBV4-3 to TRBJ2-2; 7 bases fit TRBD1. The CDR3 length is 13 residues. V trimming: 4 bases; J trimming: 7 bases; junction bases outside the gene matches: 3. Per germline, CDR1 LGHNA and CDR2 YSLEER.

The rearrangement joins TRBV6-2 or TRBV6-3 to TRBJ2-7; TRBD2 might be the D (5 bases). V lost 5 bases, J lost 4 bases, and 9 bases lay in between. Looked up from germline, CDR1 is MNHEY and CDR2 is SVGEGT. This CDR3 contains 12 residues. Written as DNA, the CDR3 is TGTGCCAGCAGTCACCTAGCTTACGAGCAGTACGTC. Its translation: CASSHLAYEQYV.

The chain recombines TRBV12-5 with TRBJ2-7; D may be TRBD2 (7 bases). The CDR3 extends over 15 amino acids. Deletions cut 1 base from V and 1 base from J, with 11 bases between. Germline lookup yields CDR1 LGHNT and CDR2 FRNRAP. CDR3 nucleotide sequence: TGTGCTAGTGGTTTGGGAAGGGGGGGGTCCTACGAGCAGTACTTC. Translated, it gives CASGLGRGGSYEQYF.

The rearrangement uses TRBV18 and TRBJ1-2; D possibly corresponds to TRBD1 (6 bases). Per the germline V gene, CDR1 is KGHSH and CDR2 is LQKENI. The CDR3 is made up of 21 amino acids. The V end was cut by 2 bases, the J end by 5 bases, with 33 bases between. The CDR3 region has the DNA TGTGCCAGCTCACCAACGAGAGTCGCTTCGGGGGGGCAACTTTCATATTATGGCTACACCTTC. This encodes CASSPTRVASGGQLSYYGYTF.

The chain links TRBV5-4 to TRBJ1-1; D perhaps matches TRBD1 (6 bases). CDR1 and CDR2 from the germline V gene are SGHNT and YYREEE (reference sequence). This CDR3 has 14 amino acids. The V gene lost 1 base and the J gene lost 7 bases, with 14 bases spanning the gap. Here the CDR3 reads CASSLRSGVGEAFF. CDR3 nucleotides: TGTGCCAGCAGCTTGAGGTCAGGGGTCGGTGAAGCTTTCTTT.

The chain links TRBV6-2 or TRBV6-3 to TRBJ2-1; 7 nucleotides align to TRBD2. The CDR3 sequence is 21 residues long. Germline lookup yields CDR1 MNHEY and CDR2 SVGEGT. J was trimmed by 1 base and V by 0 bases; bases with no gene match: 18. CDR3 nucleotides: TGTGCCAGCAGTTACTCTTTGACTGGCGGGAGTTCTAGATTGTCCTACAATGAGCAGTTCTTC. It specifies CASSYSLTGGSSRLSYNEQFF.

The CDR3 DNA is TGTGCCAGTAGCCGGAGGACCTCCTACGAGCAGTACTTC. Protein: CASSRRTSYEQYF. V and J are TRBV19 and TRBJ2-7, with D possibly matching TRBD2 (5 bases). The CDR3 is 13 amino acids. Trimming removed 6 bases at V and 0 bases at J, with 9 bases between. Per the germline V gene, CDR1 is LNHDA and CDR2 is SQIVND (reference sequence).

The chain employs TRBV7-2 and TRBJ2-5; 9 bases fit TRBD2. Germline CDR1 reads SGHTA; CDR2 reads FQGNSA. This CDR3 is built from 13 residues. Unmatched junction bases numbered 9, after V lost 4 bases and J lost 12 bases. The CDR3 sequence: CASSSSVAGGEYF. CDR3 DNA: TGTGCCAGCAGCTCGTCCGTGGCGGGGGGGGAGTACTTC.

Written as DNA, the CDR3 is TGTGCCAGCAGTTACTCGGAACAGGGGATCGGCTATGGCTACACCTTC. This gives the protein CASSYSEQGIGYGYTF. This chain connects TRBV6-5 to TRBJ1-2; TRBD1 matches at 7 bases. The CDR3 loop spans 16 amino acids. J was trimmed by 4 bases and V by 0 bases; bases with no gene match: 8. Germline V gives CDR1 MNHEY, CDR2 SVGAGI.

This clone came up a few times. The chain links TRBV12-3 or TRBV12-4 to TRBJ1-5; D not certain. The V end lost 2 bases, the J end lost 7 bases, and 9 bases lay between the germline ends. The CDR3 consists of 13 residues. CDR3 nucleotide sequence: TGTGCCAGCAGTTTACGGGAGGCGCAGCCCCAGCATTTT. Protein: CASSLREAQPQHF.

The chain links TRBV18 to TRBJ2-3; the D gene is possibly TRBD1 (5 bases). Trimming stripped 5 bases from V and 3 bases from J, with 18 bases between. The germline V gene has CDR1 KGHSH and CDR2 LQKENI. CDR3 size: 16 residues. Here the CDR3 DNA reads TGTGCCAGCTCAGCATTCAGGGCCGGCTTGACAGATACGCAGTATTTT. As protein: CASSAFRAGLTDTQYF.

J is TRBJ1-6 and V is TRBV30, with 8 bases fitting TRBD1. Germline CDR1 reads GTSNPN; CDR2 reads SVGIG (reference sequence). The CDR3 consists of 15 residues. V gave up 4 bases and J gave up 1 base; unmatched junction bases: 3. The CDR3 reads CAWTRTGSYNSPLHF. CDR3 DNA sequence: TGTGCCTGGACCAGGACAGGGTCCTATAATTCACCCCTCCACTTT.

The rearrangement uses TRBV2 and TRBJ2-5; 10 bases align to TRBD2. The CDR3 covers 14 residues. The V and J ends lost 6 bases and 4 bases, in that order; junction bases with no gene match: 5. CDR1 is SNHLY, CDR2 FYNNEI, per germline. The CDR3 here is CASRGGTSAETQYF. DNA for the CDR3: TGTGCCAGCAGGGGGGGGACTAGCGCAGAGACCCAGTACTTC.

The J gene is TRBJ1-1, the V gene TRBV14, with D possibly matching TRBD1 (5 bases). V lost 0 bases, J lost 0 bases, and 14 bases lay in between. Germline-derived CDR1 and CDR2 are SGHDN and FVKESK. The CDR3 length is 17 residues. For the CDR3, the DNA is TGTGCCAGCAGCCAAGAAAAGGGGTCGAACATGAACACTGAAGCTTTCTTT. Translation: CASSQEKGSNMNTEAFF.

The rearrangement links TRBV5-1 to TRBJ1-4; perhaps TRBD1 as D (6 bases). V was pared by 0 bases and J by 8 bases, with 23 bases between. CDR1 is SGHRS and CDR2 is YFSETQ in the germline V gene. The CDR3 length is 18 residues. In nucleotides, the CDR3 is TGCGCCAGCAGCTTGGAAGGGGGATTGGGGTTCCGAGGGGAAAAACTGTTTTTT. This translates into CASSLEGGLGFRGEKLFF.

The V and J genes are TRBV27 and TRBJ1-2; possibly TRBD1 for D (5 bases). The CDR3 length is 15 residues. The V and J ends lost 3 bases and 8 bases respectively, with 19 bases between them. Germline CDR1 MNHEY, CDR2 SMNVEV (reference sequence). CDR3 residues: CASSLRGGWGGGYTF. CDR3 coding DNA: TGTGCCAGCAGTTTGAGGGGAGGATGGGGTGGCGGCTACACCTTC.

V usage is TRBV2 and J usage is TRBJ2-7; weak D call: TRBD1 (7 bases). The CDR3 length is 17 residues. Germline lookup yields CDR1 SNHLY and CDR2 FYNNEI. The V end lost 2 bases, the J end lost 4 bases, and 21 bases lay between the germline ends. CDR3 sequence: CASSELRRSGGSYEQYF. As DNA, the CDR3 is TGTGCCAGCAGTGAACTCAGAAGGTCAGGGGGGAGTTACGAGCAGTACTTC.

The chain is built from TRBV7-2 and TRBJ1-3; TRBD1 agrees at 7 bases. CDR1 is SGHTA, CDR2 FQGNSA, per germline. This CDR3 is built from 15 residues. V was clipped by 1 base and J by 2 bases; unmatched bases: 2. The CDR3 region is CASSLGQGTGNTIYF. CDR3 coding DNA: TGTGCCAGCAGCTTAGGACAGGGCACTGGAAACACCATATATTTT.

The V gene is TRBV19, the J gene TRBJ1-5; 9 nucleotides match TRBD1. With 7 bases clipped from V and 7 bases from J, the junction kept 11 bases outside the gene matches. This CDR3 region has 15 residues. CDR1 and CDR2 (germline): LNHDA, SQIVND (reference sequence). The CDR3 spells CASTPGQGRRQPQHF. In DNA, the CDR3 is TGTGCCAGTACCCCGGGACAGGGACGTCGACAGCCCCAGCATTTT.

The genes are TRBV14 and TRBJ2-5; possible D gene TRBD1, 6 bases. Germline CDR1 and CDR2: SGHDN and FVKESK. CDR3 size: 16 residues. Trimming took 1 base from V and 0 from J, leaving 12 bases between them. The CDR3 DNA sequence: TGTGCCAGCAGCCAAGGGACAGCCGCTAACCAAGAGACCCAGTACTTC. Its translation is CASSQGTAANQETQYF. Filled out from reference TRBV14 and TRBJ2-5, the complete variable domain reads EAGVTQFPSHSVIEKGQTVTLRCDPISGHDNLYWYRRVMGKEIKFLLHFVKESKQDESGMPNNRFLAERTGGTYSTLKVQPAELEDSGVYFCASSQGTAANQETQYFGPGTRLLVL.

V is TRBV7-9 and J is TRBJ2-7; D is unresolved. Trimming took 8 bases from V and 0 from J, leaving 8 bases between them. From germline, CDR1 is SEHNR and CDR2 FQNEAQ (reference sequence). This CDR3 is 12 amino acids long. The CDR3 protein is CASAGSSYEQYF. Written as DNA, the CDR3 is TGTGCCAGCGCAGGTTCCTCCTACGAGCAGTACTTC.

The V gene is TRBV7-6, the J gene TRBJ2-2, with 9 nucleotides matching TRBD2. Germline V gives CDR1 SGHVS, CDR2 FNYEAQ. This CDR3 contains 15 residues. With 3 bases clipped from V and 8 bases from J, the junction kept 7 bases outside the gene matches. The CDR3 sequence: CASSLDTGLAGELFF. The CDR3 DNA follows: TGTGCCAGCAGCTTGGACACGGGACTAGCTGGGGAGCTGTTTTTT.

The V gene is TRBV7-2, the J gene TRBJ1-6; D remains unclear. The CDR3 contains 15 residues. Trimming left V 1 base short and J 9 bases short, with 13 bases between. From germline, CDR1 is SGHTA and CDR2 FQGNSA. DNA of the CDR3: TGTGCCAGCAGCTTAGTCGCCGGAAGAGGTTCACCCCTCCACTTT. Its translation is CASSLVAGRGSPLHF.

CDR3 protein: CATSRDSYNSPLHF. The DNA of the CDR3 is TGTGCCACCAGTCGGGACAGTTATAATTCACCCCTCCACTTT. The chain joins TRBV15 to TRBJ1-6, with TRBD1 matching over 7 bases. The CDR3 loop spans 14 amino acids. From germline, CDR1 is LNHNV and CDR2 YYDKDF (reference sequence). The J segment lost 4 bases and the V segment lost 6 bases, leaving 3 bases of the junction unmatched. The full variable domain, with the rest looked up from reference TRBV15 and TRBJ1-6, is DAMVIQNPRYQVTQFGKPVTLSCSQTLNHNVMYWYQQKSSQAPKLLFHYYDKDFNNEADTPDNFQSRRPNTSFCFLDIRSPGLGDTAMYLCATSRDSYNSPLHFGNGTRLTVT.

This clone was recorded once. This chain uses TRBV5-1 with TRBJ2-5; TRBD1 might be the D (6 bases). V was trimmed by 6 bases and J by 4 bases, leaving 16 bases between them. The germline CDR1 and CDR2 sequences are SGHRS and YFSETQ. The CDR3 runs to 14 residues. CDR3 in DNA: TGCGCCAGCACCAAAGGGGGAGAGGGAGAGACCCAGTACTTC. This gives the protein CASTKGGEGETQYF.

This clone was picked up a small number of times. DNA for the CDR3: TGTGCCAGCAGCTTAGCGGGGGGACGGGGCGCCGGGGAGCTGTTTTTT. This codes for CASSLAGGRGAGELFF. This chain uses TRBV7-6 with TRBJ2-2, with D tentatively TRBD2 (6 bases). This CDR3 contains 16 residues. Germline V gene lookup returns CDR1 SGHVS and CDR2 FNYEAQ. Trimming shortened V by 0 bases and J by 6 bases, and 14 bases separated the two germline ends.

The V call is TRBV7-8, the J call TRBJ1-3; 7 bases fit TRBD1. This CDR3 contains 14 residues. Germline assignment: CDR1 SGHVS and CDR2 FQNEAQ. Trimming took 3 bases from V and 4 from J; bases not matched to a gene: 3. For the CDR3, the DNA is TGTGCCAGCAGCTTGGACAGGTCGGGAAACACCATATATTTT. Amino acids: CASSLDRSGNTIYF. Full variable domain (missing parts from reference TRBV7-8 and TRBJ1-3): GAGVSQSPRYKVAKRGQDVALRCDPISGHVSLFWYQQALGQGPEFLTYFQNEAQLDKSGLPSDRFFAERPEGSVSTLKIQRTQQEDSAVYLCASSLDRSGNTIYFGEGSWLTVV.

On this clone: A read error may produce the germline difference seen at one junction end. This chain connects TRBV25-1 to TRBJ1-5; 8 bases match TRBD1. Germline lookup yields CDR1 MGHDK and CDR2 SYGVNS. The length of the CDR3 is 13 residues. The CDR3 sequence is CASKGQGNQPQHF. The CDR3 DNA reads TGTGCCAGCAAAGGACAGGGCAATCAGCCCCAGCACTTT. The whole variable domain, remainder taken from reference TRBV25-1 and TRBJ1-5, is EADIYQTPRYLVIGTGKKITLECSQTMGHDKMYWYQQDPGMELHLIHYSYGVNSTEKGDLSSESTVSRIRTEHFPLTLESARPSHTSQYLCASKGQGNQPQHFGDGTRLSIL.

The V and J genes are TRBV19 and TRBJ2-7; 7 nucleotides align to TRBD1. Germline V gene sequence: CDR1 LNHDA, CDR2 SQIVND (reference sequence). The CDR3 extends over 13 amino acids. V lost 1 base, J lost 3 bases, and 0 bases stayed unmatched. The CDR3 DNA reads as TGTGCCAGTAGTATAGCAGGGGGCTACGAGCAGTACGTC. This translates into CASSIAGGYEQYV.

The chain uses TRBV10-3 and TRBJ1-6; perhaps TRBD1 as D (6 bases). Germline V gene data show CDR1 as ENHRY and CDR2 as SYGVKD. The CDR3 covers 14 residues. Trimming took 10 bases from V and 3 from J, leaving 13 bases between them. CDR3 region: CATNRVGYNSPLHF. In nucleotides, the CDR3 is TGTGCCACCAACAGGGTAGGCTATAATTCACCCCTCCACTTT.